These 15 T cell receptor beta chains were sequenced from one sample in a study of Graves' ophthalmopathy and Graves' hyperthyroidism (dated by TCRdb to the late 2010s). Instrument on record: Illumina HiSeq 2000. For repertoire sequencing, the TCR beta CDR3 regions were amplified from RNA transcripts. HTBI primers and the Qiagen OneStep RT-PCR kit were used in a first-round RT-PCR, which was followed by a second-round multiplex PCR, size selection and purification. The raw public data were reprocessed by TCRdb itself: fastp quality trimming at Q25, MiXCR clonotype calling, in-frame beta chains only. One record per CDR3 amino acid sequence lists the most common genes and DNA. The sample profile shows over 450,000 distinct CDR3 sequences; around an eighth of them were found once. The ten largest make up 8% to 10% of the sample. The sequenced sample was blood. These receptor sequences come from a young woman with Graves' ophthalmopathy. Donor details come from another sample of the same person, matched by shared clones.

Ten or more counts support this clonotype. The J gene is TRBJ2-7, the V gene TRBV6-1, with D unclear. This CDR3 comprises 14 residues. V lost 10 bases and J lost 3, with 19 bases in between. In germline, CDR1 is MNHNS, CDR2 SASEGT. DNA for the CDR3: TGTGCCACCCATTTCGGGCCTATAGTCTACGAGCAGTACTTC. This translates into CATHFGPIVYEQYF.

In this sample, this clonotype turned up many times. V usage is TRBV10-2 and J usage is TRBJ2-7, with TRBD2 matching 7 bases. The CDR3 is made up of 13 amino acids. Germline V gene sequence: CDR1 WSHSY, CDR2 SAAADI. The junction had 4 bases not matched to a gene; V was cut back by 6 bases and J by 2 bases. CDR3 in amino acids: CASRPAGTYEQYF. CDR3 nucleotide sequence: TGCGCCAGCAGGCCAGCGGGGACCTACGAGCAGTACTTC.

This clonotype appeared many times. The V gene is TRBV7-3, the J gene TRBJ1-1; D is unresolved. The CDR3 extends over 14 amino acids. From germline, CDR1 is SGHTA and CDR2 FQGTGA. Between the trimmed V and J ends, which lost 1 base and 2 bases, there was a span of 8 bases. CDR3: CASSLSSTNTEAFF. Written as DNA, the CDR3 is TGTGCCAGCAGCTTAAGCTCAACTAACACTGAAGCTTTCTTT.

This clonotype has at least ten counts. CDR3 loop: CASTPTVPYGYTF. For the CDR3, the DNA is TGTGCCAGCACCCCGACAGTCCCCTATGGCTACACCTTC. This chain links TRBV27 with TRBJ1-2, with a tentative D call TRBD1 (5 bases). The length of the CDR3 is 13 residues. Germline CDR1 and CDR2: MNHEY and SMNVEV (reference sequence). V was pared by 7 bases and J by 4 bases, with 13 bases between.

This clonotype was recorded at least ten times. The V gene is TRBV20-1, the J gene TRBJ1-1, with D possibly being TRBD1 (6 bases). Trimming removed 3 bases from V and 5 bases from J, with 13 bases in between. The CDR3 is 13 residues long. Germline V gene lookup returns CDR1 DFQATT and CDR2 SNEGSKA (reference sequence). The CDR3 DNA reads as TGCAGTGCTAGCACAGGGCTGGGGACTGAAGCTTTCTTT. Protein: CSASTGLGTEAFF.

This clonotype came up many times. J is TRBJ2-4 and V is TRBV30; 11 bases match TRBD1. Germline CDR1 and CDR2: GTSNPN and SVGIG (reference sequence). With 7 bases clipped from V and 6 bases from J, the junction kept 2 bases outside the gene matches. The length of the CDR3 is 12 residues. CDR3 DNA: TGTGCCTTTGGGACAGGGGGAAACATTCAGTACTTC. Protein: CAFGTGGNIQYF.

There are many counts of this clonotype. The chain recombines TRBV6-1 with TRBJ2-6; D ambiguous. Trimming took 0 bases from V and 2 from J, leaving 5 bases between them. CDR1 is MNHNS, CDR2 SASEGT, per germline. This CDR3 is built from 15 residues. CDR3 region: CASSEAGTGANVLTF. CDR3 in DNA: TGTGCCAGCAGTGAAGCCGGCACTGGGGCCAACGTCCTGACTTTC.

The sample holds a few counts of this clonotype. The chain uses TRBV30 and TRBJ1-2; no clear D gene. The CDR3 consists of 12 residues. Germline lookup yields CDR1 GTSNPN and CDR2 SVGIG (reference sequence). With 2 bases removed from V and 5 bases from J, the gap between germline ends came to 9 bases. The CDR3 is CAWSTDHYGYTF. CDR3 DNA sequence: TGTGCCTGGAGTACGGACCATTATGGCTACACCTTC.

This clonotype was seen repeatedly, ten times or more. The V gene is TRBV12-3 or TRBV12-4, the J gene TRBJ2-6; tentatively, D is TRBD1 (7 bases). The CDR3 consists of 20 residues. V was trimmed by 3 bases and J by 0 bases, leaving 21 bases between them. The CDR3 reads CASSFRGGAGGTSGANVLTF. The CDR3, as DNA: TGTGCCAGCAGTTTCCGGGGAGGAGCAGGGGGAACCTCTGGGGCCAACGTCCTGACTTTC.

This clonotype was seen ten or more times. This sequence joins TRBV5-1 and TRBJ1-1, with TRBD1 as a possible D gene (5 bases). Trimming cost V 4 bases and J 4 bases, with 14 bases left between them. Germline CDR1 is SGHRS and CDR2 is YFSETQ. The CDR3 sequence is 14 residues long. CDR3 coding DNA: TGCGCCAGCAGCCGGGGGGGAGGGAGCACTGAAGCTTTCTTT. Residues: CASSRGGGSTEAFF. The complete variable domain, with remaining parts taken from reference TRBV5-1 and TRBJ1-1, reads KAGVTQTPRYLIKTRGQQVTLSCSPISGHRSVSWYQQTPGQGLQFLFEYFSETQRNKGNFPGRFSGRQFSNSRSEMNVSTLELGDSALYLCASSRGGGSTEAFFGQGTRLTVV.

This clonotype came up many times. The rearrangement links TRBV28 to TRBJ2-5; D might be TRBD2 (7 bases). CDR1 is MDHEN, CDR2 SYDVKM, per germline. Trimming stripped 7 bases from V and 0 bases from J, with 33 bases between. This CDR3 comprises 21 residues. CDR3 in amino acids: CASNGGAYRGRAKSYQETQYF. The CDR3 DNA sequence: TGTGCCAGCAATGGGGGAGCGTATAGGGGGAGGGCCAAGTCCTACCAAGAGACCCAGTACTTC.

This clonotype occurred a few times. One junction end disagrees with the germline gene, perhaps due to a read error. The CDR3 region is CASSLLAGPIAGELCF. In DNA, the CDR3 is TGTGCCAGCAGTTTGCTAGCGGGTCCGATTGCCGGGGAGCTGTGTTTT. The chain has TRBV28 and TRBJ2-2; the match to TRBD2 covers 8 bases. The CDR3 runs to 16 residues. Germline lookup yields CDR1 MDHEN and CDR2 SYDVKM.

This clonotype was picked up many times. A junction boundary mismatches the germline segment, possibly from a read error. The chain is built from TRBV12-3 or TRBV12-4 and TRBJ2-4, with 8 bases matching TRBD2. This CDR3 spans 15 amino acids. DNA for the CDR3: TGTGCCAGCAGTTCAAGCGGGAGCCACCCTTACATTAAGTACTTC. Protein: CASSSSGSHPYIKYF.

This clonotype was seen many times. The chain employs TRBV7-9 and TRBJ2-4; 9 bases match TRBD2. The CDR3 extends over 16 amino acids. The J segment lost 0 bases and the V segment lost 3 bases, leaving 3 bases of the junction unmatched. Germline values: CDR1 SEHNR, CDR2 FQNEAQ (reference sequence). The CDR3 here is CASSLNSGRAKNIQYF. The CDR3 DNA reads TGTGCCAGCAGCTTGAATAGCGGGAGAGCCAAAAACATTCAGTACTTC.

This chain uses TRBV10-2 with TRBJ2-7, with 8 bases fitting TRBD1. The CDR3 is 12 residues long. Germline V CDR1 and CDR2: WSHSY, SAAADI. V dropped 6 bases and J dropped 7; count of bases not matched to a gene: 5. The CDR3 DNA follows: TGCGCCAGCAGGGGGACAGGCGAGGAGCAGTACTTC. As protein: CASRGTGEEQYF.